This record looks at one T cell receptor beta chain sequence and its context. CDR1 and CDR2 from the germline V gene are MGHDK and SYGVNS. The germline V and J ends were trimmed by 1 base and 0 bases, with 15 bases remaining between them. There are 18 residues in the CDR3. This sample was taken from a study of shared clonotypes between healthy human individuals. Participating donors were healthy, HIV-negative adults free of recent acute infections or vaccinations. Samples underwent the assay at deep level. Unsorted PBMC DNA was sequenced on ten immunoSEQ deep assay plates. The protocol was immunoSEQ multiplex PCR, while the TCRdb copy is restricted to in-frame clones and leaves out a portion. The sample has about 510,000 clones; 79% are singletons.

Material for sequencing was PBMCs. The gene calls are TRBV25-1 and TRBJ1-4; D might be TRBD1 (6 bases). The receptor was isolated from a woman aged 40 to 50 in good health. Some clones in this sample may be carry-over from other donors' samples. CDR3 sequence reads: CASSELGGPGATNEKLFF. The DNA for the CDR3 is TGTGCCAGCAGTGAATTGGGGGGACCAGGGGCAACTAATGAAAAACTGTTTTTT.